This TCR beta chain stems from a study of OX40 agonist ivuxolimab in advanced cancers. The CDR3 covers 15 residues. The germline gives CDR1 MNHNS, CDR2 SASEGT. V shed 5 bases and J 5 bases; nucleotides not matched to a gene: 3. Profiling relied on immunoSEQ multiplex PCR, and the TCRdb table lists in-frame clones only, not all of them. The data show approximately 58,000 clones, 65% to 85% seen once. This TCR was recovered from an adult with an advanced solid tumor such as melanoma, head and neck, liver or kidney cancer. The chain combines TRBV6-1 with TRBJ1-6; 10 bases match TRBD1. Sequencing was performed on CD4+ or CD8+ T cells sorted from blood, taken in a trial of the OX40 agonist ivuxolimab. DNA of the CDR3: TGTGCCAGCAGTTGGGACAGGGGAAATAATTCACCCCTCCACTTT. Translation: CASSWDRGNNSPLHF.